This T cell receptor beta chain was observed in a study of T-cell reconstitution after alpha-beta-depleted transplantation in children. For TCRbeta, the library was prepared with unique molecular identifiers. TCRdb reprocessed the PCR reads with MiXCR, giving one entry per CDR3 protein. The top ten hold 1.1% of the sample, which has around 600,000 distinct CDR3 sequences, 16% seen once. Germline V gene lookup returns CDR1 LGHDT and CDR2 YNNKEL (reference sequence). The CDR3 is made up of 15 amino acids. Trimming removed 2 bases from V and 0 bases from J, with 8 bases in between. This receptor was identified in a human donor who donated a stem cell graft to a child with acute myeloid leukemia. This sample comprised PBMCs from the stem cell graft donor, obtained from the stem cell graft. V and J are TRBV3-1 and TRBJ2-1; D is undetermined. In nucleotides, the CDR3 is TGTGCCAGCAGCCAACCCCTCAGCTCCTACAATGAGCAGTTCTTC. Amino acids: CASSQPLSSYNEQFF.